This is a list of T cell receptor beta chains from one sample in a study of blood T cell repertoires in COVID-19. TCRdb keeps only in-frame clones here, not all; method: immunoSEQ multiplex PCR. The data show about 340,000 clones, about 90% seen once. Material: peripheral blood. These TCRs come from a woman in her seventies with COVID-19, enrolled during active disease. Both conserved end residues are part of each CDR3. A D gene is named only where the DNA matches it firmly. Expanded clones get a size class; other rows say once, few or many, or leave the size out.

>.|TRBV3-1/TRBV3-2|once|TRBJ2-2
CASSQDLRERRRELFF
TGTGCCAGCAGCCAAGATCTAAGGGAGAGAAGGCGGGAGCTGTTTTTT
>.|TRBV19|once|TRBJ1-1
CASSYRVNTEAFF
TGTGCCAGTAGTTACAGGGTGAACACTGAAGCTTTCTTT
>.|TRBV7-9|.|TRBJ2-3
CASSPFPERSTDTQYF
TGTGCCAGCAGCCCGTTTCCAGAGCGTAGCACAGATACGCAGTATTTT
>TRBD1|TRBV12-3/TRBV12-4|.|TRBJ1-6
CASSLGQGTGLHF
TGTGCCAGCAGTTTGGGACAGGGAACGGGCCTCCACTTT
>TRBD1|TRBV9|.|TRBJ1-2
CASSVAQGAQGYTF
TGTGCCAGCAGCGTAGCCCAGGGGGCGCAGGGCTACACCTTC
>.|TRBV28|.|TRBJ2-7
CATGSYEQYF
TGTGCCACCGGCTCCTACGAGCAGTACTTC
>.|TRBV5-1|.|TRBJ1-1
CASSSLTLNTEAFF
TGCGCCAGCAGCTCGCTGACACTTAACACTGAAGCTTTCTTT
>.|TRBV28|.|TRBJ1-6
CASSLALSYNSPLHF
TGTGCCAGCAGCTTGGCCCTCTCCTATAATTCACCCCTCCACTTT
>TRBD2|TRBV2|.|TRBJ2-5
CASRDVAGGSQETQYF
TGTGCCAGCAGAGACGTAGCGGGGGGATCCCAAGAGACCCAGTACTTC
>TRBD1|TRBV11-2|.|TRBJ1-1
CASSLGQTMNTEAFF
TGTGCCAGCAGCCTGGGACAGACCATGAACACTGAAGCTTTCTTT
>TRBD1|TRBV24-1|.|TRBJ1-3
CAIKWDRGSGNTIYF
TGTGCCATCAAATGGGACAGGGGTTCTGGAAACACCATATATTTT
>.|TRBV19|.|TRBJ1-6
CASSRNLGEPLHF
TGTGCCAGTAGTCGGAACCTAGGGGAACCCCTCCACTTT
>.|TRBV3-1/TRBV3-2|.|TRBJ1-3
CASSQGGVSGNTIYF
TGTGCCAGCAGCCAAGGCGGGGTCTCTGGAAACACCATATATTTT
>TRBD1|TRBV10-3|.|TRBJ1-1
CAIRQGTMNTEAFF
TGTGCCATCAGACAGGGGACCATGAACACTGAAGCTTTCTTT
>.|TRBV12-3/TRBV12-4|.|TRBJ1-6
CASSSDTVALHF
TGTGCCAGCAGCTCGGACACCGTTGCCCTCCACTTT